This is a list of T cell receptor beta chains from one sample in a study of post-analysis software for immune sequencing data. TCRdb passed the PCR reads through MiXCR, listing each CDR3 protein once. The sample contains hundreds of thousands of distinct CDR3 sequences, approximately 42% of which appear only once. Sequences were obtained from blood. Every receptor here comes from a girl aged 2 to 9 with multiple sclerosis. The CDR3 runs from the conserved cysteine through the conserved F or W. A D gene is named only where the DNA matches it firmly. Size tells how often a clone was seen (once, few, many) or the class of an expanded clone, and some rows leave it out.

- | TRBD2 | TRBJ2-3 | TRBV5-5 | CASSFGRAGGTDTQYF | TGTGCCAGCAGCTTCGGACGGGCGGGGGGCACAGATACGCAGTATTTT
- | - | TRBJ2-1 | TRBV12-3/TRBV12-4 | CASSLGGPLYNEQFF | TGTGCCAGCAGTTTAGGGGGACCCCTCTACAATGAGCAGTTCTTC
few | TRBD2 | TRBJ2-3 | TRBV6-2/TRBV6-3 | CASSQGLAGATDTQYF | TGTGCCAGCAGCCAAGGACTAGCGGGAGCCACAGATACGCAGTATTTT
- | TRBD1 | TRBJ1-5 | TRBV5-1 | CASSHGDSNQPQHF | TGCGCCAGCAGCCACGGGGACAGTAATCAGCCCCAGCATTTT
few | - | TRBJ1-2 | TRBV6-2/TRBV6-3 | CASSYMGYGYTF | TGTGCCAGCAGTTACATGGGATATGGCTACACCTTC
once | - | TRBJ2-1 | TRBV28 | CAGVEGYNEQFF | TGTGCCGGCGTGGAGGGGTACAATGAGCAGTTCTTC
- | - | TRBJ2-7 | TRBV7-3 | CASSLKLSGYYNEQYF | TGTGCCAGCAGCTTAAAATTAAGCGGGTATTACAATGAGCAGTACTTC
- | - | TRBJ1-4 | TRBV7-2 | CASSPREGEKLFF | TGTGCCAGCAGCCCGCGGGAAGGTGAAAAACTGTTTTTT
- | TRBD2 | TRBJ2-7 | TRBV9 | CASSAGGEYEQYF | TGTGCCAGCAGCGCGGGGGGAGAATACGAGCAGTACTTC
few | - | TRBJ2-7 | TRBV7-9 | CASSLRGFHEQYF | TGTGCCAGCAGCTTAAGAGGGTTCCACGAGCAGTACTTC
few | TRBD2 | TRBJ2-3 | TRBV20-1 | CSARRGSGYTDTQYF | TGCAGTGCTAGGCGGGGTAGCGGGTACACAGATACGCAGTATTTT
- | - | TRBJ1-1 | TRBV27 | CASSLSERAEAFF | TGTGCCAGCAGTTTAAGTGAGAGGGCTGAAGCTTTCTTT
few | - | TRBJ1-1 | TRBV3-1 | CASSQEWYGNAGMNTEAFF | TGTGCCAGCAGCCAAGAATGGTATGGGAACGCAGGGATGAACACTGAAGCTTTCTTT
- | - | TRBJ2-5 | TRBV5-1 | CASSTSTGRETQYF | TGCGCCAGCAGCACCTCGACAGGGAGGGAGACCCAGTACTTC
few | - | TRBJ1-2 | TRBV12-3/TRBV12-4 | CASSAQGNGYTF | TGTGCCAGCAGTGCCCAGGGTAACGGCTACACCTTC
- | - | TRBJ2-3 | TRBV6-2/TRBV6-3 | CASIETWADTQYF | TGTGCCAGCATCGAGACGTGGGCAGATACGCAGTATTTT
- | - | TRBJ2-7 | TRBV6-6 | CASSDQDRTSYEQYF | TGTGCCAGCAGCGACCAGGACCGTACCTCCTACGAGCAGTACTTC
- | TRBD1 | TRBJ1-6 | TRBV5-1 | CASSFRTGRDSPLHF | TGCGCCAGCAGCTTCAGGACAGGGCGGGATTCACCCCTCCACTTT
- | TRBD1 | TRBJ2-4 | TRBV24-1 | CATSDPRGQGGNIQYF | TGTGCCACCAGTGATCCACGGGGACAGGGTGGAAACATTCAGTACTTC
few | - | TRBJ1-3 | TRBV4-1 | CASSKESRSGNTIYF | TGCGCCAGCAGCAAAGAGTCCCGGTCTGGAAACACCATATATTTT
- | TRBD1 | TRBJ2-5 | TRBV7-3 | CASSPGTGAQETQYF | TGTGCCAGCAGCCCGGGGACAGGGGCCCAAGAGACCCAGTACTTC
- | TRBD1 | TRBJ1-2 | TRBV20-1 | CNARTGLRDGYTF | TGCAATGCTAGGACAGGGTTAAGAGATGGCTACACCTTC
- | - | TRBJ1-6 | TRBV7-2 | CASSFRTDTSPLHF | TGTGCCAGCAGCTTCCGGACAGATACGTCACCCCTCCACTTT
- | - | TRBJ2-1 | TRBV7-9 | CASSPRRDEQFF | TGTGCCAGCAGCCCGCGGAGAGATGAGCAGTTCTTC
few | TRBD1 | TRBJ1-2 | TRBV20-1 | CSARRVGTGGVGYTF | TGCAGTGCTAGGCGAGTTGGGACAGGGGGCGTAGGCTACACCTTC
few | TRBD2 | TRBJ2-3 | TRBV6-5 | CASSSSRLAGGVRADTQYF | TGTGCCAGCAGCTCCTCCCGGCTAGCGGGAGGCGTAAGAGCAGATACGCAGTATTTT
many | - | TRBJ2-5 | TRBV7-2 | CASSFVWVQETQYF | TGTGCCAGCAGCTTTGTGTGGGTCCAAGAGACCCAGTACTTC
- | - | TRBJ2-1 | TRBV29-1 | CSVVFGEQFF | TGCAGCGTTGTGTTTGGTGAGCAGTTCTTC
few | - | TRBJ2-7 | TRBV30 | CAWSVSWVEQYF | TGTGCCTGGAGCGTCTCGTGGGTCGAGCAGTACTTC
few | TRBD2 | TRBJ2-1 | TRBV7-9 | CAILAGGLLWNEQFF | TGTGCCATCCTAGCGGGAGGGCTTCTGTGGAATGAGCAGTTCTTC
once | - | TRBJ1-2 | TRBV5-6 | CASSVPTGTYGYTF | TGTGCCAGCAGCGTCCCGACAGGAACCTATGGCTACACCTTC
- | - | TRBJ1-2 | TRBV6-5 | CASSYISGNYGYTF | TGTGCCAGCAGTTACATCTCAGGGAACTATGGCTACACCTTC
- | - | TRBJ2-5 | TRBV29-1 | CSVQNSQETQYF | TGCAGCGTTCAGAACTCCCAAGAGACCCAGTACTTC
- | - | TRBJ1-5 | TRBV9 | CASSVDFQSKPQHF | TGTGCCAGCAGCGTAGATTTCCAGTCCAAGCCCCAGCATTTT
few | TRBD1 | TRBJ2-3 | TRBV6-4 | CASSDGTGGTDTQYF | TGTGCCAGCAGTGACGGGACAGGGGGGACAGATACGCAGTATTTT
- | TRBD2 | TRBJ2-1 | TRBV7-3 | CASSFAGGDHNEQFF | TGTGCCAGCAGCTTTGCGGGGGGGGACCACAATGAGCAGTTCTTC
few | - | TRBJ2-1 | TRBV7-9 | CASSLQSRYNEQFF | TGTGCCAGCAGCTTACAATCCAGGTACAATGAGCAGTTCTTC
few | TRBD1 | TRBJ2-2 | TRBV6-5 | CASSPQGTNTGELFF | TGTGCCAGCAGTCCACAGGGGACGAACACCGGGGAGCTGTTTTTT
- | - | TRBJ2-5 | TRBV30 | CAWSVNTGPRETQYF | TGTGCCTGGAGTGTAAATACGGGACCGAGAGAGACCCAGTACTTC
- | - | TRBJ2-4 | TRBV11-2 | CASSYSFKNIQYF | TGTGCCAGCAGCTACTCCTTCAAAAACATTCAGTACTTC
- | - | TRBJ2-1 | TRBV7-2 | CASSRTSHNEQFF | TGTGCCAGCAGCCGAACTAGTCACAATGAGCAGTTCTTC
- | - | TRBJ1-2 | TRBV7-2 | CASSFTKTNYGYTF | TGTGCCAGCAGCTTTACAAAGACTAACTATGGCTACACCTTC
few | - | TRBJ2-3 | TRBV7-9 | CASSLLAGRWTTDTQYF | TGTGCCAGCAGCTTATTGGCAGGCCGTTGGACCACAGATACGCAGTATTTT
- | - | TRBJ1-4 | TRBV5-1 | CASSPILRRATNEKLFF | TGCGCCAGCAGCCCTATTCTCAGAAGAGCAACTAATGAAAAACTGTTTTTT
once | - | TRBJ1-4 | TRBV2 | CASSEGEAKLFF | TGTGCCAGCTCCGAAGGGGAGGCAAAACTGTTTTTT
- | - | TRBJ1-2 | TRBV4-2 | CAGRGTVIYGYTF | TGTGCCGGCAGAGGTACAGTAATCTATGGCTACACCTTC
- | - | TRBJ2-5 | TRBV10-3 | CAISRDVSQETQYF | TGTGCCATCAGCCGGGACGTATCCCAAGAGACCCAGTACTTC
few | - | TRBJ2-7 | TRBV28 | CASRTGGQPYEQYF | TGTGCCAGCAGGACGGGGGGCCAACCCTACGAGCAGTACTTC
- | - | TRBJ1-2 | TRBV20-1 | CSARVRDMFNYGYTF | TGCAGTGCTAGAGTTAGGGACATGTTTAACTATGGCTACACCTTC
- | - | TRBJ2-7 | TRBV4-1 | CASSQAPGNIHEQYF | TGCGCCAGCAGCCAAGCCCCAGGGAATATCCACGAGCAGTACTTC
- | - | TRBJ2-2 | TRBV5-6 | CASSLKFGSANTGELFF | TGTGCCAGCAGCTTGAAATTTGGATCGGCGAACACCGGGGAGCTGTTTTTT
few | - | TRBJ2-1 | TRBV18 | CASSPPSIQNEQFF | TGTGCCAGCTCACCACCGTCCATACAGAATGAGCAGTTCTTC
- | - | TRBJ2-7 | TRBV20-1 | CSANQHPYEQYF | TGCAGTGCTAATCAGCACCCCTACGAGCAGTACTTC
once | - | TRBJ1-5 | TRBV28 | CAARRGAYSNQPQHF | TGTGCCGCGCGGAGGGGAGCGTATAGCAATCAGCCCCAGCATTTT
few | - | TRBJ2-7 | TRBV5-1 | CASSWARSDEQYF | TGCGCCAGCAGCTGGGCTAGATCCGACGAGCAGTACTTC
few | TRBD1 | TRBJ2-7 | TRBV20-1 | CSANRQGTIPNEQYF | TGCAGTGCTAACCGACAGGGGACAATCCCTAACGAGCAGTACTTC
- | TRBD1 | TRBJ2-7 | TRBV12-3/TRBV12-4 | CASSLVATGAAYEQYF | TGTGCCAGCAGTTTAGTGGCTACAGGGGCTGCCTACGAGCAGTACTTC
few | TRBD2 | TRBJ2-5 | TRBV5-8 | CASSLLGRGGQETQYF | TGTGCCAGCAGCTTGCTCGGTCGGGGAGGGCAAGAGACCCAGTACTTC
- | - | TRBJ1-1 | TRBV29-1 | CSVSPGDEAFF | TGCAGCGTTTCACCGGGCGATGAAGCTTTCTTT
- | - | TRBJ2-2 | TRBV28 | CASSRWVASVNTGELFF | TGTGCCAGCAGCCGATGGGTGGCCAGCGTGAACACCGGGGAGCTGTTTTTT